This paragraph covers one T cell receptor beta chain sequence. The antigen is unknown. This PCR relied on a set of 60 Vbeta primers and 13 Jbeta primers. Source study methods: In a later analysis, the count reached some 73 million unique TCR beta chains, with about 9.9 million shared. Data came from immunoSEQ multiplex PCR; TCRdb stores just in-frame clones and leaves some out. V, J and clone size reflect that table, while D and trimming were determined from the DNA. The sample table sets out about 100,000 clones. This entry is derived from a study of cytomegalovirus exposure and HLA in healthy donors. Study-level points and caveats: Presence/absence comparisons presumed near-even sequencing depth among donors. Researchers reported in a later analysis that a missense DCLRE1C variant was tied to TCR beta V- and J-gene trimming.

V lost 6 bases to trimming and J lost 0 bases, with 15 bases between them. Germline V gene data show CDR1 as LNHDA and CDR2 as SQIVND (reference sequence). The CDR3 consists of 17 residues. The specimen sequenced was PBMCs. The chain combines TRBV19 with TRBJ2-6; tentatively, D is TRBD2 (6 bases). The clonotype was recovered from a man between 45 and 60 years old in good health and CMV-seronegative. The chain's CDR3 is CASRHRDSLSGANVLTF. The CDR3 coding sequence is TGTGCCAGTAGGCACCGGGACTCACTCTCTGGGGCCAACGTCCTGACTTTC.